Sequencing of this T cell receptor beta chain was carried out in a study of cytomegalovirus exposure and HLA in healthy donors. The overall study: Of approximately 400 genotyped donors, approximately 80% clustered with self-reported Caucasian donors. The study's findings and limits: Several of the most significant clusters were apparently associated with common viral pathogens in a later analysis. Some V segments (TRBV6-2 and TRBV6-3 among them) were excluded as indistinguishable. For TCR beta chains, V- and J-gene trimming was later linked to a missense DCLRE1C variant.

Regarding this clone: What it recognizes is unknown.

The primer mix had 60 Vbeta and 13 Jbeta primers. The table came from immunoSEQ multiplex PCR; TCRdb's copy has only in-frame clones and leaves some out. The sample has 95,000 to 150,000 clones, about 86% seen once. CDR3 length: 14 amino acids. Germline V gene lookup returns CDR1 MNHEY and CDR2 SVGAGI. Trimming cost V 0 bases and J 8 bases, with 8 bases left between them. J is TRBJ1-6 and V is TRBV6-5; D is uncertain. The sequenced sample consisted of PBMCs. The clonotype originates from a woman aged 40 to 49 in good health and CMV-seronegative. This CDR3 reads CASSYSRGHSPLHF. The CDR3 DNA reads TGTGCCAGCAGTTACTCGAGAGGGCATTCACCCCTCCACTTT.